This T cell receptor beta chain was recovered during a study of CD8+ T cells in alopecia areata. In the study overall: For 6 to 18 months, tofacitinib was taken, and 6 months off drug followed.

This sample's treatment: oral pan-JAK inhibitor, 5-10 mg twice daily. Turning to this clone: Its target is not known.

Following extraction, RNA underwent reverse transcription to cDNA, which served as the sequencing template. Assay used: immunoSEQ multiplex PCR; TCRdb lists only in-frame clones, some missing. The repertoire holds around 150,000 clones, with about three fifths as singletons. Regarding the study as a whole: Relative to normal scalp, lesional scalp, especially alopecia totalis/universalis, showed higher clonality. Scalp samples also yield sequences of resident alphabeta T cells from normal skin. On tofacitinib, scalp clonality and expanded CD8+ clones among top 100 fell significantly.

The specimen was CD4+ T cells sorted from blood, collected at week 4, from a patient treated with tofacitinib. This receptor was taken from a human donor with alopecia areata.

The CDR3: CASSLTSGGYQETQYF. Written as DNA, the CDR3 is TGTGCCAGCAGCTTAACTAGCGGGGGCTACCAAGAGACCCAGTACTTC. V gene TRBV5-6 combines with J gene TRBJ2-5, with TRBD2 matching 11 bases. Germline values: CDR1 SGHDT, CDR2 YYEEEE. J lost 0 bases, V lost 2 bases, and 3 bases had no gene match. This CDR3 has 16 residues.